The rows below give T cell receptor beta chains drawn from one sample of a study of T cells after yellow fever vaccination. One entry per CDR3 protein, called by TCRdb with MiXCR from the 5' RACE reads. In the table there are more than 350,000 distinct CDR3 sequences, around a tenth of which are singletons. Sequenced here: PBMCs, sampled on the day of the first yellow fever vaccination. The receptors here all came from a man aged 18 to 35 who received the YFV17D yellow fever vaccine. The CDR3 runs from the conserved cysteine through the conserved F or W. Fields, in order: CDR3 DNA, CDR3 protein, J gene, clone size, CDR3 length, V gene, D gene. A D gene is named only where the DNA matches it firmly. Part of the rows lack a size; the others show once, few, many or a class for expanded clones.

TGTGCCAGCAGCCGAAGACCGACAGGGAGGACTAGCGGGGGTGGCACAGATACGCAGTATTTT	CASSRRPTGRTSGGGTDTQYF	TRBJ2-3	few	21	TRBV11-3	TRBD2
TGCGCCAGCAGCTTGAATTGGGAGAGTTCAATTCAGTACTTC	CASSLNWESSIQYF	TRBJ2-4	many	14	TRBV5-1	.
TGTGCCAGCAGTCCCCTTGGGACAAGCTATGGCTACACCTTC	CASSPLGTSYGYTF	TRBJ1-2	few	14	TRBV2	.
TGTGCCAGCTCAGCCGGGACGGGACCGTTCTTC	CASSAGTGPFF	TRBJ2-1	.	11	TRBV18	.
TGTGCCAGCAGCCAAGGGGGCGCGGGTCAGCCCCAGCATTTT	CASSQGGAGQPQHF	TRBJ1-5	many	14	TRBV5-4	TRBD1
TGTGCCAGCAGCTTCCGATTCCGGGCCCAAGGGGGAGCTTTCTTT	CASSFRFRAQGGAFF	TRBJ1-1	few	15	TRBV7-2	.
TGTGCCAGCAGCTTAGATTACCAGAGCCCATACGAGCAGTACTTC	CASSLDYQSPYEQYF	TRBJ2-7	.	15	TRBV7-2	.
TGCGCCAGCAGCTGGACAGGGGGCCCAACTGAAGCTTTCTTT	CASSWTGGPTEAFF	TRBJ1-1	.	14	TRBV5-1	TRBD1
TGTGCCAGCAGCTTGGGGACAGGGGGTAGGCAGTACTTC	CASSLGTGGRQYF	TRBJ2-7	many	13	TRBV7-2	TRBD1
TGTGCCAGCAGACCGCAGGGGGGAAACACTGAAGCTTTCTTT	CASRPQGGNTEAFF	TRBJ1-1	.	14	TRBV7-3	TRBD1
TGTGCCAGCAGCCCAGCCCCCTTGTACAATGAGCAGTTCTTC	CASSPAPLYNEQFF	TRBJ2-1	.	14	TRBV7-9	.
TGCAGCGTAATTCCCGGGGCAGAAGCTTTCTTT	CSVIPGAEAFF	TRBJ1-1	few	11	TRBV29-1	.
TGTGCCAGCTCACCACCGAACTCGGGGTCAGAGACCCAGTACTTC	CASSPPNSGSETQYF	TRBJ2-5	.	15	TRBV18	.
TGTGCCACCAGCAGAGATAGGTGGGGACAGCCCCAGCATTTT	CATSRDRWGQPQHF	TRBJ1-5	few	14	TRBV15	.
TGTGCCAGCAGCCCGGGACAGACAGATACGCAGTATTTT	CASSPGQTDTQYF	TRBJ2-3	few	13	TRBV7-2	TRBD1
TGTGCCAGCAGTGAAGCGAGAGTCTACTCTGGGGCCAACGTCCTGACTTTC	CASSEARVYSGANVLTF	TRBJ2-6	.	17	TRBV6-1	.
TGTGCCAGCAGTTACCACCTGCCGACGAATTCACCCCTCCACTTT	CASSYHLPTNSPLHF	TRBJ1-6	few	15	TRBV6-2/TRBV6-3	.
TGTGCCAGCAGTTTGGGACAGCCTTATGGCTACACCTTC	CASSLGQPYGYTF	TRBJ1-2	many	13	TRBV12-3/TRBV12-4	TRBD1
TGTGCCAGCAGCGTGAACAGGGGAGCAAACTATGGCTACACCTTC	CASSVNRGANYGYTF	TRBJ1-2	few	15	TRBV7-2	TRBD1
TGTGCGTCGAGGGGGCCAGGCGTCCTGACTTTC	CASRGPGVLTF	TRBJ2-6	.	11	TRBV6-2/TRBV6-3	TRBD1
TGCAGCGTAGGACATGGTGAGCCAGATACGCAGTATTTT	CSVGHGEPDTQYF	TRBJ2-3	many	13	TRBV29-1	.
TGTGCCAGCAGCTTAACGTGGGGGGGCGGTTTCAGCACAGATACGCAGTATTTT	CASSLTWGGGFSTDTQYF	TRBJ2-3	few	18	TRBV7-3	.
TGCGCCAGCAGCGTCAGCTCTGGGGCCAACGTCCTGACTTTC	CASSVSSGANVLTF	TRBJ2-6	many	14	TRBV7-3	.
TGTGCCAGCAGTGGCCCCCCATTCCGGGACAATAATCAGCCCCAGCATTTT	CASSGPPFRDNNQPQHF	TRBJ1-5	few	17	TRBV5-6	.
TGCGCCAGCAGCTTGGAAGGGACAGAGGAGACCCAGTACTTC	CASSLEGTEETQYF	TRBJ2-5	few	14	TRBV5-1	TRBD1
TGTGCCAGCAGGTGGACTAGCGGGGCATACTACGAGCAGTACTTC	CASRWTSGAYYEQYF	TRBJ2-7	.	15	TRBV12-3/TRBV12-4	TRBD2
TGTGCCAGCAGCCTGAAAGGACAGGGGGCGAGGCTCACAGATACGCAGTATTTT	CASSLKGQGARLTDTQYF	TRBJ2-3	.	18	TRBV11-2	TRBD1
TGTGCCAGCAGTTACTGGACTAGCGGGGGGGCGGCAGATACGCAGTATTTT	CASSYWTSGGAADTQYF	TRBJ2-3	.	17	TRBV6-2/TRBV6-3	TRBD2
TGCGCCAGCAGCCAATCACAGGGTCGGGCTGAAGCTTTCTTT	CASSQSQGRAEAFF	TRBJ1-1	few	14	TRBV4-3	.
TGTGCCACCAGTGACCTTTCGACAGGACCCAATGAGCAGTTCTTC	CATSDLSTGPNEQFF	TRBJ2-1	few	15	TRBV24-1	.
TGTGCCAGCAGCCCTTTCGTCTACCAAGAGACCCAGTACTTC	CASSPFVYQETQYF	TRBJ2-5	few	14	TRBV27	.
TGTGCCAGCAGCCAGGGACTAGCGGGGGTGTATACGCAGTATTTT	CASSQGLAGVYTQYF	TRBJ2-3	.	15	TRBV7-2	TRBD2
TGTGCCAGCAGAGCAGGCGCCACAGATACGCAGTATTTT	CASRAGATDTQYF	TRBJ2-3	few	13	TRBV6-1	.
TGTGCCAGCGAAGATGAAAACAGGGCGTCTAGCACAGATACGCAGTATTTT	CASEDENRASSTDTQYF	TRBJ2-3	few	17	TRBV18	.
TGCAGCGGGGGACGGCAGAACACTGAAGCTTTCTTT	CSGGRQNTEAFF	TRBJ1-1	many	12	TRBV29-1	.
TGCAGTGCTAGAGACAGGTCAGCCGGGGAGCTGTTTTTT	CSARDRSAGELFF	TRBJ2-2	many	13	TRBV20-1	.
TGCGCCAGCCGGACCCAAAGCGGCGAGCAGTACTTC	CASRTQSGEQYF	TRBJ2-7	few	12	TRBV5-1	.
TGCGCCAGCAGCTTGGACACAGGGGGCACTGAAGCTTTCTTT	CASSLDTGGTEAFF	TRBJ1-1	many	14	TRBV5-1	TRBD1
TGTGCCAGCAGCTTAGCGATTAGAAACACAGATACGCAGTATTTT	CASSLAIRNTDTQYF	TRBJ2-3	few	15	TRBV7-8	.
TGCAGTGCCCGGTCGAACACCGGGGAGCTGTTTTTT	CSARSNTGELFF	TRBJ2-2	few	12	TRBV20-1	.
TGTGCCACGGGTGCGGAGGGGGCCAACGTCCTGACTTTC	CATGAEGANVLTF	TRBJ2-6	.	13	TRBV6-6	.
.	CASSLWAGGSNERFF	TRBJ2-1	.	15	TRBV5-4	.
TGTGCCAGCAGCCCACAGACAGGGGACAATGAGCAGTTCTTC	CASSPQTGDNEQFF	TRBJ2-1	.	14	TRBV7-2	TRBD1
TGTGCCAGCAGCTGGCATATAGATAGCAATCAGCCCCAGCATTTT	CASSWHIDSNQPQHF	TRBJ1-5	.	15	TRBV7-8	.
TGTGCCAGCAGCTTTGGCGGGGCCTTCACCGGGGAGCTGTTTTTT	CASSFGGAFTGELFF	TRBJ2-2	few	15	TRBV11-2	.
TGTGCCAGCAGAGACCCCAACAGAGGCAATGAGCAGTTCTTC	CASRDPNRGNEQFF	TRBJ2-1	many	14	TRBV6-1	.
TGTGCTAGTGCCATTTACTCGGGAGGCTCTGGGGCCAACGTCCTGACTTTC	CASAIYSGGSGANVLTF	TRBJ2-6	few	17	TRBV12-5	TRBD2
TGCGCCAGCAGCCGGACAGGAGTGGACACTGAAGCTTTCTTT	CASSRTGVDTEAFF	TRBJ1-1	few	14	TRBV5-1	TRBD1